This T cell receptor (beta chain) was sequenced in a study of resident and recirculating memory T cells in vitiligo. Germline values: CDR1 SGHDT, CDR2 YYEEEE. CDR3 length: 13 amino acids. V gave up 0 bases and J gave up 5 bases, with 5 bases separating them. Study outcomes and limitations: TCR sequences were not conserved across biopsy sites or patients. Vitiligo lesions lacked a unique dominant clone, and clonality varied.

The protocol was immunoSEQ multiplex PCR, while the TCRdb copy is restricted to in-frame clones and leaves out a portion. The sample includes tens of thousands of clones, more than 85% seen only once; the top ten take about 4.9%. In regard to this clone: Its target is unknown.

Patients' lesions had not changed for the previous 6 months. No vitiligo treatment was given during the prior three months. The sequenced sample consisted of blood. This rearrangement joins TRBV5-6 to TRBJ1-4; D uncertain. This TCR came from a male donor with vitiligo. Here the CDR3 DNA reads TGTGCCAGCAGCTTGGGCGCCAATGAAAAACTGTTTTTT. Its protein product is CASSLGANEKLFF.